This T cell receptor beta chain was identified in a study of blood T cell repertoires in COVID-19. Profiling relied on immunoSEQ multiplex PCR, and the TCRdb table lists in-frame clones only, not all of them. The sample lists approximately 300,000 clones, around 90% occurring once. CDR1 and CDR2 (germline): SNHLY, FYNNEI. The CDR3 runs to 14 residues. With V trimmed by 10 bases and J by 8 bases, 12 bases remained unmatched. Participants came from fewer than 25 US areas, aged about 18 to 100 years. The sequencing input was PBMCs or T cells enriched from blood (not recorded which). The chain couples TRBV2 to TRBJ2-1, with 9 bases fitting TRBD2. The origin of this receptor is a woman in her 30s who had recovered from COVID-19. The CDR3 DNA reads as TGTGCCACCCGCGGGCGGGGGGGCATGTATGAGCAGTTCTTC. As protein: CATRGRGGMYEQFF.